A selection of T cell receptor beta chains follows, all from one sample in a study of control samples from healthy donors and cancer patients. The table came from immunoSEQ multiplex PCR; TCRdb's copy has only in-frame clones and leaves some out. The sample lists fewer than 150,000 clones, around 90% occurring once. Sequenced material: blood. The receptors here all came from a man in his late teens or twenties in good health. The CDR3 runs from the conserved cysteine through the conserved F or W. D genes are given only for firm matches. Size is stated for part of the rows, as once, few or many counts, or as a class when the clone is expanded.

size	V	D	J	CDR3	DNA
medium-sized	TRBV7-6	.	TRBJ2-3	CASSSGEGTVGVRDTQYF	TGTGCCAGCAGCTCGGGAGAAGGCACAGTTGGAGTTAGAGATACGCAGTATTTT
.	TRBV7-2	.	TRBJ2-3	CASRPGQRDTQYF	TGTGCCAGCAGACCCGGACAGAGGGATACGCAGTATTTT
.	TRBV6-4	.	TRBJ2-7	CASSDNSYEQYF	TGTGCCAGCAGTGACAACTCCTACGAGCAGTACTTC
.	TRBV5-1	TRBD1	TRBJ2-2	CASTPGGNTGELFF	TGCGCCAGCACCCCAGGGGGGAACACCGGGGAGCTGTTTTTT
.	TRBV7-9	TRBD1	TRBJ1-2	CASSSQGAAYGYTF	TGTGCCAGCAGCTCACAGGGGGCAGCCTATGGCTACACCTTC
.	TRBV5-1	.	TRBJ2-3	CASSLGGRDTQYF	TGCGCCAGCAGCTTGGGCGGACGAGATACGCAGTATTTT
.	TRBV12-5	TRBD1	TRBJ1-6	CASGSGTGGNSPLHF	TGTGCTAGTGGTTCGGGGACAGGGGGAAATTCACCCCTCCACTTT
.	TRBV5-1	.	TRBJ2-5	CASSLVDGQETQYF	TGCGCCAGCAGCTTGGTGGATGGCCAAGAGACCCAGTACTTC
.	TRBV19	.	TRBJ1-5	CASSGPRLGLNQPQHF	TGTGCCAGTAGTGGACCACGGTTAGGGCTTAATCAGCCCCAGCATTTT
.	TRBV5-6	.	TRBJ2-3	CASSLGGGSTDTQYF	TGTGCCAGCAGCTTAGGAGGCGGAAGCACAGATACGCAGTATTTT
few	TRBV6-5	.	TRBJ2-7	CASSREGGSYYEQYF	TGTGCCAGCAGTCGTGAAGGGGGGAGCTACTACGAGCAGTACTTC
.	TRBV5-5	.	TRBJ2-3	CASSLTSFTDTQYF	TGTGCCAGCAGCCTGACAAGTTTCACAGATACGCAGTATTTT
.	TRBV6-6	.	TRBJ1-6	CASSSPGSPLHF	TGTGCCAGCAGTTCCCCTGGGTCACCCCTCCACTTT
.	TRBV7-2	TRBD1	TRBJ1-4	CATGQGFEKLFF	TGTGCCACCGGACAGGGGTTTGAAAAACTGTTTTTT
.	TRBV11-3	.	TRBJ1-1	CASSSTSYTEAFF	TGTGCCAGCAGCTCCACCAGTTACACTGAAGCTTTCTTT
.	TRBV4-1	TRBD2	TRBJ2-3	CASSQVGASGDRTDTQYF	TGCGCCAGCAGCCAAGTAGGGGCTAGCGGGGACCGCACAGATACGCAGTATTTT
.	TRBV5-1	.	TRBJ2-7	CASSFSSSYEQYF	TGCGCCAGCAGCTTTAGTAGCTCCTACGAGCAGTACTTC
.	TRBV25-1	.	TRBJ2-5	CASSATLGTQYF	TGTGCCAGCAGTGCGACTTTGGGGACCCAGTACTTC
.	TRBV27	.	TRBJ2-7	CASSRRLNEQYF	TGTGCCAGCAGCCGTCGTCTCAACGAGCAGTACTTC
.	TRBV14	TRBD2	TRBJ2-1	CASSPPTSGGSSYNEQFF	TGTGCCAGCAGCCCCCCGACTAGCGGGGGAAGCTCCTACAATGAGCAGTTCTTC
.	TRBV9	TRBD1	TRBJ2-5	CASSHTGGDETQYF	TGTGCCAGTAGCCATACAGGGGGCGATGAGACCCAGTACTTC
few	TRBV6-1	.	TRBJ1-4	CASSEAPGLEKLFF	TGTGCCAGCAGTGAAGCCCCGGGGTTGGAAAAACTGTTTTTT
.	TRBV20-1	TRBD2	TRBJ2-7	CSASGLAGGPSYEQYF	TGCAGTGCTAGTGGACTAGCGGGGGGTCCCTCCTACGAGCAGTACTTC
.	TRBV5-6	.	TRBJ2-5	CASSQWTEQETQYF	TGTGCCAGCAGCCAATGGACAGAGCAAGAGACCCAGTACTTC
.	TRBV18	.	TRBJ1-2	CASSFQPDYGYTF	TGTGCCAGCTCCTTCCAGCCAGACTATGGCTACACCTTC
.	TRBV2	.	TRBJ1-2	CASASTANYGYTF	TGTGCCAGCGCTTCGACAGCTAACTATGGCTACACCTTC
.	TRBV5-1	.	TRBJ2-3	CASSLTPSTDTQYF	TGCGCCAGCAGCTTGACACCTAGCACAGATACGCAGTATTTT
.	TRBV19	.	TRBJ2-3	CASSIAQGYTDTQYF	TGTGCCAGTAGTATAGCGCAGGGGTACACAGATACGCAGTATTTT
.	TRBV25-1	TRBD1	TRBJ1-3	CASSDPRTGTGNTIYF	TGTGCCAGCAGTGACCCTCGGACAGGGACCGGAAACACCATATATTTT
.	TRBV6-5	.	TRBJ2-2	CASKDAGELFF	TGTGCCAGCAAGGATGCTGGGGAGCTGTTTTTT